The 11 T cell receptor beta chains below come from one sample, sequenced in a study of cytomegalovirus exposure and HLA in healthy donors. PCR used 60 Vbeta primers and 13 Jbeta primers. The table came from immunoSEQ multiplex PCR; TCRdb's copy has only in-frame clones and leaves some out. The sample includes under 150,000 clones, roughly 79% of them seen just once. Material: PBMCs. The receptor source for this set is a woman in her 30s in good health and CMV-seronegative.

Written as DNA, the CDR3 is TGTGCCAGCAGCGCCCAGACAGGGACGAACACTGAAGCTTTCTTT. As protein: CASSAQTGTNTEAFF. The V and J genes are TRBV11-2 and TRBJ1-1; 7 nucleotides agree with TRBD1. Per germline, CDR1 SGHAT and CDR2 FQNNGV. CDR3 length equals 15 residues. V shed 5 bases and J 1 base; nucleotides not matched to a gene: 7.

V usage is TRBV27 and J usage is TRBJ2-1; a weak D match, TRBD1 (6 bases). CDR1 MNHEY and CDR2 SMNVEV come from the germline V gene (reference sequence). V was trimmed by 2 bases and J by 4 bases, leaving 21 bases between them. This CDR3 is built from 18 residues. The CDR3 sequence: CASSLGPHRVGLYNEQFF. CDR3 DNA sequence: TGTGCCAGCAGTTTAGGCCCCCACAGGGTGGGCCTTTACAATGAGCAGTTCTTC.

The chain is built from TRBV2 and TRBJ2-7; D might be TRBD1 (6 bases). With 6 bases removed from V and 2 bases from J, the gap between germline ends came to 17 bases. Germline lookup yields CDR1 SNHLY and CDR2 FYNNEI. This CDR3 contains 15 residues. CDR3 protein: CASRPTGRGAYEQYF. The CDR3 region has the DNA TGTGCCAGCAGGCCGACCGGCAGGGGAGCCTACGAGCAGTACTTC.

V usage is TRBV5-6 and J usage is TRBJ1-5, with 7 positions matching TRBD1. The CDR3 runs 17 residues. V trimming: 4 bases; J trimming: 2 bases; junction bases outside the gene matches: 12. Germline V gene data show CDR1 as SGHDT and CDR2 as YYEEEE. The CDR3 DNA reads TGTGCCAGCAGCGGGCGCGGCAGGGGGTTAGGCAATCAGCCCCAGCATTTT. Translation: CASSGRGRGLGNQPQHF.

V gene TRBV19 combines with J gene TRBJ2-5, with a possible D match to TRBD1 (6 bases). Germline loops: CDR1 LNHDA, CDR2 SQIVND (reference sequence). This CDR3 spans 13 amino acids. V was shortened by 8 bases and J by 2 bases, with 12 bases between the two germline ends. The CDR3: CASQGPVQETQYF. For the CDR3, the DNA is TGTGCCAGTCAGGGGCCGGTTCAAGAGACCCAGTACTTC.

V and J are TRBV5-1 and TRBJ2-7; TRBD2 is a possible D gene (5 bases). This CDR3 has 14 amino acids. Germline values: CDR1 SGHRS, CDR2 YFSETQ. Trimming took 3 bases from V and 5 from J, leaving 15 bases between them. The CDR3 region has the DNA TGCGCCAGCAGCTCAGGTTCGGGGTACCACGAGCAGTACTTC. Translation gives CASSSGSGYHEQYF.

V gene TRBV2 combines with J gene TRBJ1-5; D uncertain. The CDR3 sequence is 14 residues long. V lost 6 bases, J lost 0 bases, and 9 bases lay in between. Germline values: CDR1 SNHLY, CDR2 FYNNEI. Here the CDR3 DNA reads TGTGCCAGCAGCCACGACACTAGCAATCAGCCCCAGCATTTT. It translates to CASSHDTSNQPQHF. Combining the CDR3 with reference TRBV2 and TRBJ1-5 gives the whole variable domain EPEVTQTPSHQVTQMGQEVILRCVPISNHLYFYWYRQILGQKVEFLVSFYNNEISEKSEIFDDQFSVERPDGSNFTLKIRSTKLEDSAMYFCASSHDTSNQPQHFGDGTRLSIL.

The rearrangement uses TRBV29-1 and TRBJ1-1; 7 positions match TRBD1. Germline-derived CDR1 and CDR2 are SQVTM and ANQGSEA. J gave up 2 bases and V 6 bases, and 6 bases lay outside the gene matches. CDR3 length equals 13 residues. CDR3 amino acids: CSVSRGPNTEAFF. The CDR3 DNA sequence: TGCAGCGTCTCTAGGGGGCCAAACACTGAAGCTTTCTTT.

CDR3 DNA: TGTGCAAGTCGCTTAGCTCGTGGCAGATCGTACAATGAGCAGTTCTTC. Translated: CASRLARGRSYNEQFF. The chain uses TRBV12-2 and TRBJ2-1; TRBD1, the table's D call, was not compared with the DNA. TRBV12-2 is listed as a pseudogene. The CDR3 spans 16 residues.

On this clone itself: A junction end diverges from the germline sequence, so it may reflect a read error. The DNA for the CDR3 is TGTGCCAGCAGTTTCACTAACCATGGCTACACCTTC. It is translated as CASSFTNHGYTF. The chain uses TRBV11-2 and TRBJ1-2; D is unclear. Looked up from germline, CDR1 is SGHAT and CDR2 is FQNNGV. The CDR3 covers 12 residues.

The CDR3 loop is CASSLGQGPYGYTF. The CDR3 nucleotides are TGTGCCAGCAGTCTTGGACAGGGACCATATGGCTACACCTTC. The genes are TRBV27 and TRBJ1-2; 8 positions match TRBD1. The germline CDR1 and CDR2 sequences are MNHEY and SMNVEV (reference sequence). V dropped 5 bases and J dropped 5; count of bases not matched to a gene: 7. The CDR3 spans 14 residues.